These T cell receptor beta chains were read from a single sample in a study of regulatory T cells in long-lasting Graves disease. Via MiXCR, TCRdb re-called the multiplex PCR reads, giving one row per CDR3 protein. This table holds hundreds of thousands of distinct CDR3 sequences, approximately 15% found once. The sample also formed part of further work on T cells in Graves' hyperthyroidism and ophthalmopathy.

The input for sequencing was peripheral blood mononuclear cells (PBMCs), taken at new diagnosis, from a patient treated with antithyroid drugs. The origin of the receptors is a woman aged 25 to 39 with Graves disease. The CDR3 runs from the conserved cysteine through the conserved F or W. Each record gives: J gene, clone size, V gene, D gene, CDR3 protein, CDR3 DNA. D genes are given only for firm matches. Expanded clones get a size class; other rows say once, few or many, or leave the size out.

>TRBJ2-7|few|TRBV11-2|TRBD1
CASSPPDRVIHEQYF
TGTGCCAGCAGCCCACCGGACAGGGTTATCCACGAGCAGTACTTC
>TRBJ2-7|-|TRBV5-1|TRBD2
CASSLGSGAAYEQYF
TGCGCCAGCAGCTTGGGTAGCGGGGCTGCTTACGAGCAGTACTTC
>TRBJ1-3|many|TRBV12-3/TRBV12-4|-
CASSLAGGFGNTIYF
TGTGCCAGCAGTTTAGCTGGGGGGTTTGGTAACACCATATATTTT
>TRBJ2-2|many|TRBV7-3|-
CASSRIPAPGELFF
TGTGCCAGCAGCCGCATCCCGGCCCCCGGGGAGCTGTTTTTT
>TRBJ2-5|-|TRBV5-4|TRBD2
CASTTAGRREETQYF
TGTGCCAGCACAACAGCGGGACGGAGGGAAGAGACCCAGTACTTC
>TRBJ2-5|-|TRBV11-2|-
CASSQVLSGWAQETQYF
TGTGCCAGCAGCCAAGTCCTCAGCGGGTGGGCCCAAGAGACCCAGTACTTC
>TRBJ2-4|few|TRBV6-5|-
CASSLTGLAKNIQYF
TGTGCCAGCAGTTTGACAGGATTAGCCAAAAACATTCAGTACTTC
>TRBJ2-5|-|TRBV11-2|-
CASNDIKWGRMTWETQYF
TGTGCCAGCAACGACATAAAGTGGGGACGAATGACTTGGGAGACCCAGTACTTC
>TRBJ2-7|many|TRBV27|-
CASSLMGATSRGEQYF
TGTGCCAGCAGTTTGATGGGAGCCACAAGCAGAGGGGAGCAGTACTTC
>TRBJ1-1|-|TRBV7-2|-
CASSQDLPSEAFF
TGTGCCAGCAGCCAAGATCTCCCCAGTGAAGCTTTCTTT
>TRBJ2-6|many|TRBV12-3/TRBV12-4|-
CATRGGGSSGANVLTF
TGTGCCACAAGGGGGGGGGGAAGCTCTGGGGCCAACGTCCTGACTTTC
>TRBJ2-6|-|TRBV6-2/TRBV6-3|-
CAAAGEYPGANVLTF
TGTGCCGCCGCAGGGGAATATCCTGGGGCCAACGTCCTGACTTTC
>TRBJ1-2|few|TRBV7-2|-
CASSLDRRRDGYTF
TGTGCCAGCAGCTTAGATCGGCGCAGGGATGGCTACACCTTC
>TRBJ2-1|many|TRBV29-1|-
CSVAPLAWEQFF
TGCAGCGTTGCACCCCTAGCATGGGAGCAGTTCTTC
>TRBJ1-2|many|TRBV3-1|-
CASSHEPGYGYTF
TGTGCCAGCAGCCATGAACCAGGCTATGGCTACACCTTC
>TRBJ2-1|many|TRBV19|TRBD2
CASSIYQAGGPNEQFF
TGTGCCAGTAGTATCTACCAAGCGGGAGGGCCTAATGAGCAGTTCTTC
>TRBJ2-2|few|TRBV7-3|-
CASSPVAGSGELFF
TGTGCCAGCAGCCCCGTGGCGGGAAGCGGGGAGCTGTTTTTT
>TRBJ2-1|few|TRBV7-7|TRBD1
CASSSGTGTDNEQFF
TGTGCTAGCAGCTCCGGGACAGGAACCGACAATGAGCAGTTCTTC
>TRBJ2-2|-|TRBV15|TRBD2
CATRFGGRRPTGELFF
TGTGCCACCAGATTTGGCGGGAGGCGCCCCACCGGGGAGCTGTTTTTT
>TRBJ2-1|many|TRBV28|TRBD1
CASSLLTGGRFF
TGTGCCAGCAGTTTGCTTACAGGGGGGCGGTTCTTC
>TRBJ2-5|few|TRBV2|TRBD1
CASRYRGLQETQYF
TGTGCCAGCAGGTACAGGGGGCTCCAAGAGACCCAGTACTTC
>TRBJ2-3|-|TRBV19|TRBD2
CASTPMGGSDTQYF
TGTGCCAGTACCCCGATGGGGGGGAGTGATACGCAGTATTTT
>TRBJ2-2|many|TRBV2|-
CASLSERSGELFF
TGTGCCAGCCTTTCGGAACGAAGCGGGGAGCTGTTTTTT
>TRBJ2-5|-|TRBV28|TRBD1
CASSPADRAQETQYF
TGTGCCAGCAGCCCCGCGGACAGGGCACAAGAGACCCAGTACTTC
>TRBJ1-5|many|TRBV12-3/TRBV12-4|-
CASSIDGFLQPQHF
TGTGCCAGCAGTATCGACGGATTCCTCCAGCCCCAGCATTTT
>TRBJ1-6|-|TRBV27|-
CASSLQFGGGSSPLHF
TGTGCCAGCAGTTTACAGTTTGGAGGGGGATCTTCACCCCTCCACTTT
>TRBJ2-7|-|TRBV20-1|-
CSARKSSEKQYF
TGCAGTGCCAGAAAGTCTAGCGAAAAGCAGTACTTC
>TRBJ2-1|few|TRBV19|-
CASSIVAAGVQFF
TGTGCCAGTAGTATAGTGGCTGCAGGGGTGCAGTTCTTC
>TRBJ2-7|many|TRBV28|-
CASRPVPLARTAHTYEQYF
TGTGCCAGCAGACCGGTCCCCCTAGCGCGAACCGCTCATACCTACGAGCAGTACTTC
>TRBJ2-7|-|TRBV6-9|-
CASSYSVEAVSSYEQYF
TGTGCCAGCAGTTACTCTGTCGAAGCGGTCAGCTCCTACGAGCAGTACTTC
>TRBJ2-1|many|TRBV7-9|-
CASSLRLRGEQFF
TGTGCCAGCAGCCTACGTCTACGGGGAGAGCAGTTCTTC
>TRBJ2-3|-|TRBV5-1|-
CASSQEGGSGRTDTQYF
TGCGCCAGCAGCCAAGAGGGCGGTAGCGGACGCACAGATACGCAGTATTTT
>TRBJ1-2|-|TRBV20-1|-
CSARRGKDGYGCTF
TGCAGTGCTAGAAGGGGCAAAGACGGCTATGGCTGCACCTTC
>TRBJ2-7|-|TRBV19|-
CASSRELPYEQYF
TGTGCCAGTAGTAGGGAGCTTCCCTACGAGCAGTACTTC
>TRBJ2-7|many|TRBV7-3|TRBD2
CASSRGLAGTYEQYF
TGTGCCAGCAGCCGCGGACTAGCGGGGACCTACGAGCAGTACTTC
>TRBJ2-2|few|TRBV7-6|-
CASRGGHATGELFF
TGTGCCAGCAGGGGCGGACATGCTACCGGGGAGCTGTTTTTT
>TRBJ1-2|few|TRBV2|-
CASSEEGALGGYTF
TGTGCCAGCAGTGAAGAGGGAGCTCTCGGAGGCTACACCTTC
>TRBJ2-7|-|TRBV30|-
CACHITSYEQYF
TGTGCCTGTCACATCACCTCCTACGAGCAGTACTTC
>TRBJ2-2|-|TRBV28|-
CASSLRAEITGELFF
TGTGCCAGCAGTTTGCGGGCGGAGATCACCGGGGAGCTGTTTTTT
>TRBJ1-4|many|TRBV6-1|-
CASSEAKDGSRLKLFF
TGTGCCAGCAGTGAAGCAAAGGACGGATCTAGGTTGAAACTGTTTTTT
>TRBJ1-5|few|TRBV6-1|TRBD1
CASRDRDRGNQPQHF
TGTGCCAGCAGGGACCGGGACAGGGGGAATCAGCCCCAGCATTTT
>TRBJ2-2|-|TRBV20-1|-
CSAPGQLTGELFF
TGCAGTGCCCCCGGACAGCTCACCGGGGAGCTGTTTTTT
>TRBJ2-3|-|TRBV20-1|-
CGARPWAGARSDTQYF
TGCGGTGCTAGACCCTGGGCAGGGGCTCGGTCAGATACGCAGTATTTT
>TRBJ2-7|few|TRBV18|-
CASSPQKEGGQYF
TGTGCCAGCTCACCCCAGAAGGAGGGGGGGCAGTACTTC
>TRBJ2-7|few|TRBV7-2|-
CASSLDWNSYEQYF
TGTGCCAGCAGCTTAGACTGGAACTCCTACGAGCAGTACTTC
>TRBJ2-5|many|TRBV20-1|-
CSGGQPPQETQYF
TGCAGTGGCGGACAGCCGCCGCAAGAGACCCAGTACTTC
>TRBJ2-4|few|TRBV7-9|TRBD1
CASSPDRGRFDIQYF
TGTGCCAGCAGCCCGGACAGGGGGAGGTTCGACATTCAGTACTTC
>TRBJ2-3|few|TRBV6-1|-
CASRSRVPTDIIADTQYF
TGTGCCAGCAGATCCCGTGTACCGACGGATATTATTGCCGATACGCAGTATTTT
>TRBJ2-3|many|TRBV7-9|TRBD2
CASSLALGRTPDTQYF
TGTGCCAGCAGCTTAGCTCTCGGGAGGACCCCAGATACGCAGTATTTT
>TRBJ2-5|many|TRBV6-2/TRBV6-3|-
CASSEGGDAKTQYF
TGTGCCAGCAGTGAGGGGGGTGATGCCAAGACCCAGTACTTC
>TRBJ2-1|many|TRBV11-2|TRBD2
CASSEGLASGDEQFF
TGTGCCAGCAGCGAAGGACTAGCGAGTGGCGATGAGCAGTTCTTC